Each of the 20 T cell receptor beta chains below was sequenced from the same sample in a study of T cells after somatic rescue of genetic block. The protocol was immunoSEQ multiplex PCR, while the TCRdb copy is restricted to in-frame clones and leaves out a portion. Among around 14,000 clones, 65% to 75% were seen once, and the ten largest hold about 29%. Sequencing was done on a sample of peripheral blood mononuclear cells (PBMCs). Receptor source: a man in his late teens or twenties.

For the CDR3, the DNA is TGTGCCAGCAGCCAAGCTTTCAGGGCGTACAATGAGCAGTTCTTC. This gives the protein CASSQAFRAYNEQFF. V and J are TRBV4-2 and TRBJ2-1; maybe TRBD1 (5 bases). V lost 1 base to trimming and J lost 4 bases, with 11 bases between them. CDR1 is LGHNA and CDR2 is YNFKEQ in the germline V gene. The CDR3 sequence is 15 residues long.

The V call is TRBV6-1, the J call TRBJ1-5, with 12 bases identical to TRBD1. V lost 3 bases, J lost 4 bases, and 16 bases stayed unmatched. Germline CDR1 MNHNS, CDR2 SASEGT. The CDR3 runs to 20 residues. CDR3: CASSDLLYGGTGGANQPQHF. The CDR3, as DNA: TGTGCCAGCAGTGATCTTCTCTATGGGGGGACAGGGGGCGCGAATCAGCCCCAGCATTTT.

The chain is built from TRBV18 and TRBJ2-3; the match to TRBD2 covers 12 bases. This CDR3 comprises 15 residues. Unmatched junction bases numbered 4, after V lost 3 bases and J lost 6 bases. Germline CDR1 and CDR2: KGHSH and LQKENI. DNA of the CDR3: TGTGCCAGCTCACCTTCTAGCGGGAGGGCCGATACGCAGTATTTT. It codes for CASSPSSGRADTQYF.

This clone was seen at least ten times. This chain links TRBV2 with TRBJ1-5; D is ambiguous. Germline CDR1 and CDR2: SNHLY and FYNNEI. The CDR3 is 14 amino acids. Trimming took off 2 bases at V and 0 bases at J, with 5 bases between the two ends. CDR3 DNA sequence: TGTGCCAGCAGTGAATGGGTTAGCAATCAGCCCCAGCATTTT. As protein: CASSEWVSNQPQHF.

The V call is TRBV6-5, the J call TRBJ2-6; D might be TRBD1 or TRBD2, each matching 5 bases. Germline-derived CDR1 and CDR2 are MNHEY and SVGAGI. Trimming cost V 5 bases and J 4 bases, with 9 bases left between them. This CDR3 has 14 amino acids. The CDR3 nucleotides read TGTGCCAGCAGTGAGGGGACGGGGGCCAACGTCCTGACTTTC. Protein product: CASSEGTGANVLTF.

The chain joins TRBV10-3 to TRBJ2-7; 9 nucleotides match TRBD2. CDR1 ENHRY and CDR2 SYGVKD come from the germline V gene. J lost 0 bases, V lost 2 bases, and 5 bases had no gene match. The CDR3 totals 16 residues. CDR3: CAISEPGLATSYEQYF. DNA of the CDR3: TGTGCCATCAGTGAGCCAGGACTAGCGACCTCCTACGAGCAGTACTTC.

By share of the sample, this clone is medium-sized. The chain joins TRBV4-1 to TRBJ1-3; no reliable D call. The ends were cut back, 1 base at V and 4 bases at J, with 11 bases in the middle. There are 15 residues in the CDR3. Looked up from germline, CDR1 is MGHRA and CDR2 is YSYEKL. DNA of the CDR3: TGCGCCAGCAGCCAAGGAACCATAGGCGGAAACACCATATATTTT. Amino acid sequence: CASSQGTIGGNTIYF.

This clone was picked up one time. This chain joins TRBV18 and TRBJ2-2, with 15 bases lining up with TRBD2. V was clipped by 2 bases and J by 4 bases; unmatched bases: 5. This CDR3 region has 18 residues. Germline CDR1 is KGHSH and CDR2 is LQKENI. Here the CDR3 DNA reads TGTGCCAGCTCACCAGGACTAGCGGGAGGGCCAGGCACCGGGGAGCTGTTTTTT. Residues: CASSPGLAGGPGTGELFF.

By frequency in the sample, this clone is medium-sized. V is TRBV6-1 and J is TRBJ1-4; 9 bases align to TRBD1. This CDR3 region has 18 residues. Germline-derived CDR1 and CDR2 are MNHNS and SASEGT. V lost 1 base to trimming and J lost 9 bases; unmatched junction nucleotides: 15. The CDR3, as DNA: TGTGCCAGCAGTGAAGAGGGGCAACAGGGGGCTGGGGAGAAAAAACTGTTTTTT. As protein: CASSEEGQQGAGEKKLFF.

The rearrangement links TRBV29-1 to TRBJ2-7; D assignment may be TRBD1 or TRBD2 (6 bases each). This CDR3 contains 14 residues. Germline V CDR1 and CDR2: SQVTM, ANQGSEA. Trimming removed 4 bases at V and 5 bases at J, with 18 bases between. The CDR3 sequence: CSVGSRGGSHEQYF. The CDR3 DNA reads as TGCAGCGTTGGAAGCAGGGGAGGTTCCCACGAGCAGTACTTC.

This rearrangement joins TRBV18 to TRBJ1-5; TRBD1 matches at 9 bases. Germline CDR1 is KGHSH and CDR2 is LQKENI. J lost 5 bases, V lost 3 bases, and 5 bases had no gene match. There are 15 residues in the CDR3. This CDR3 reads CASSPRQGVHQPQHF. In DNA, the CDR3 is TGTGCCAGCTCACCGCGACAGGGGGTGCATCAGCCCCAGCATTTT.

The chain couples TRBV28 to TRBJ2-5, with TRBD1 identical over 7 bases. V lost 7 bases to trimming and J lost 4 bases; unmatched junction nucleotides: 12. Germline V gene sequence: CDR1 MDHEN, CDR2 SYDVKM. The CDR3 consists of 15 residues. Written as DNA, the CDR3 is TGTGCCAGCACTCTAGACAGGGACAGCAGAGAGACCCAGTACTTC. It codes for CASTLDRDSRETQYF.

The chain recombines TRBV9 with TRBJ1-1; D possibly corresponds to TRBD1 (5 bases). V dropped 1 base and J dropped 8 bases, with 9 bases sitting between them. The length of the CDR3 is 12 residues. Germline V lookup: CDR1 SGDLS, CDR2 YYNGEE. CDR3: CASSVYAGEAFF. CDR3 bases: TGTGCCAGCAGCGTATATGCAGGGGAAGCTTTCTTT.

The J gene is TRBJ1-1, the V gene TRBV5-8; D may be TRBD1 (6 bases). Germline loops: CDR1 SGHTS, CDR2 YDEGEE. The ends were cut back, 4 bases at V and 5 bases at J, with 18 bases in the middle. The CDR3 totals 15 residues. CDR3 region: CASSLTFRGRTEAFF. The CDR3, as DNA: TGTGCCAGCAGCCTTACCTTCAGGGGTAGGACTGAAGCTTTCTTT. The variable domain in full, with the rest retrieved from reference TRBV5-8 and TRBJ1-1, is EAGVTQSPTHLIKTRGQQATLRCSPISGHTSVYWYQQALGLGLQFLLWYDEGEERNRGNFPPRFSGRQFPNYSSELNVNALELEDSALYLCASSLTFRGRTEAFFGQGTRLTVV.

In nucleotides, the CDR3 is TGTGCCAGTACCTCGGGACAGAGGTACCAAGAGACCCAGTACTTC. Amino acid sequence: CASTSGQRYQETQYF. The rearrangement uses TRBV19 and TRBJ2-5, with 7 bases matching TRBD1. CDR1 and CDR2 (germline): LNHDA, SQIVND (reference sequence). This CDR3 comprises 15 residues. Losses at the gene ends were 7 bases for V and 0 bases for J; bases not matched to a gene: 8.

The rearrangement links TRBV18 to TRBJ2-1; 8 bases align to TRBD2. In germline, CDR1 is KGHSH, CDR2 LQKENI. The ends lost 0 bases at V and 0 bases at J; junction bases unmatched: 4. The CDR3 loop spans 17 amino acids. CDR3 bases: TGTGCCAGCTCACCACCCAGACTAGCGAGCTCCTACAATGAGCAGTTCTTC. As protein: CASSPPRLASSYNEQFF.

This chain uses TRBV11-3 with TRBJ2-2; no clear D gene. The germline V and J ends were trimmed by 2 bases and 6 bases, with 7 bases remaining between them. Germline CDR1 reads SGHNT; CDR2 reads YENEEA. The CDR3 is 13 residues long. The CDR3 DNA is TGTGCCAGCAGCTTATCCGGGTCCGGGGAGCTGTTTTTT. Its translation: CASSLSGSGELFF. Based on the CDR3 plus reference TRBV11-3 and TRBJ2-2, the full variable domain is EAGVVQSPRYKIIEKKQPVAFWCNPISGHNTLYWYLQNLGQGPELLIRYENEEAVDDSQLPKDRFSAERLKGVDSTLKIQPAELGDSAVYLCASSLSGSGELFFGEGSRLTVL.

The chain has TRBV6-6 and TRBJ1-2; no definite D call. Between the trimmed V and J ends, which lost 3 bases and 8 bases, there was a span of 16 bases. Germline-derived CDR1 and CDR2 are MNHNY and SVGAGI (reference sequence). The CDR3 spans 14 residues. The CDR3 loop reads CASSYTSALRGYTF. The CDR3 coding sequence is TGTGCCAGCAGTTATACTTCCGCCCTACGAGGCTACACCTTC.

This clone was found a few times. CDR3 DNA sequence: TGCGCCAGCAGCTTAGGTTTCCAAGAGACCCAGTACTTC. Its protein product is CASSLGFQETQYF. The V call is TRBV5-1, the J call TRBJ2-5; D is unresolved. V was pared by 2 bases and J by 1 base, with 6 bases between. CDR3 length: 13 residues. Germline values: CDR1 SGHRS, CDR2 YFSETQ.

In its sample, this clone was seen a few times. This sample includes further DNA sequences coding for the same CDR3. The chain couples TRBV2 to TRBJ1-2; no clear D gene. The V end was cut by 9 bases, the J end by 5 bases, with 7 bases between. Germline CDR1 is SNHLY and CDR2 is FYNNEI. The CDR3 is 10 residues long. The CDR3 DNA reads as TGTGCCAGACCGCATTATGGCTACACCTTC. Translated, it gives CARPHYGYTF.